This TCR beta chain comes out of a study of shared clonotypes between healthy human individuals. There are 14 residues in the CDR3. Trimming removed 7 bases from V and 5 bases from J; junction bases left unmatched: 13. Germline lookup yields CDR1 SQVTM and CDR2 ANQGSEA. Using immunoSEQ multiplex PCR, the repertoire was profiled, and TCRdb retains in-frame clones only, with some absent. The data contain 950,000 to 1,200,000 clones, roughly 80% of them seen just once; the ten biggest clones take up 0.89%. V usage is TRBV29-1 and J usage is TRBJ2-7; 8 bases are shared with TRBD1. Sequencing used memory CD4+ T cells from PBMCs. Subset meaning: CD45RA-negative fraction. This clonotype originated in a man aged 18 to 29 in good health. Some clones in this sample may be carry-over from other donors' samples. The CDR3 DNA reads TGCAGCGCTCGAGCATGGACAGGGTCTGACGAGCAGTACTTC. Translated: CSARAWTGSDEQYF.